These 22 T cell receptor beta chains originate from one sample sequenced in a study of B cell selection in AIRE deficiency. Measured with immunoSEQ multiplex PCR; TCRdb has only the in-frame clones, and not every one. Found here are around 20,000 clones, under 95% of them singletons; the top ten hold 0.85% to 1%. The regulatory T cell sort gate was CD4+CD25hiCD127low/negative. The sequencing sample was made of CD4+CD25+ Tregs sorted from PBMCs. Receptor source: a human donor in good health.

The rearrangement uses TRBV7-2 and TRBJ2-7, with D unresolved. Germline V gene sequence: CDR1 SGHTA, CDR2 FQGNSA. The CDR3 runs 13 residues. V shed 3 bases and J shed 6 bases, with 12 bases lying between them. The CDR3 DNA sequence: TGTGCCAGCAGCTTGGATACCCCGGGCGAGCAGTACTTC. Protein product: CASSLDTPGEQYF.

The chain couples TRBV28 to TRBJ1-2, with a weak D call TRBD1 (6 bases). The CDR3 runs to 12 residues. Trimming removed 3 bases from V and 5 bases from J, with 7 bases in between. Germline CDR1 and CDR2: MDHEN and SYDVKM. This CDR3 is CASSLQGYGYTF. DNA for the CDR3: TGTGCCAGCAGTTTGCAGGGGTATGGCTACACCTTC.

Regarding this clone: One end of the junction fails to match germline, which may point to a read error. The rearrangement uses TRBV2 and TRBJ1-2, with TRBD1 identical over 7 bases. Germline values: CDR1 SNHLY, CDR2 FYNNEI. The CDR3 has 16 amino acids. The CDR3 coding sequence is TGTGTCAGCAGGTCGGGACAGCTTCAATGGGACTACGGCTACACCTTC. Translating gives CVSRSGQLQWDYGYTF.

J is TRBJ1-1 and V is TRBV28, with TRBD1 matching over 7 bases. Germline V lookup: CDR1 MDHEN, CDR2 SYDVKM. The CDR3 consists of 14 residues. V lost 5 bases, J lost 6 bases, and 9 bases stayed unmatched. CDR3 in amino acids: CASSPRGWEAEAFF. CDR3 DNA: TGTGCCAGCAGTCCCAGGGGGTGGGAAGCTGAAGCTTTCTTT.

V gene TRBV4-3 combines with J gene TRBJ2-5; D gene unclear. The germline V and J ends were trimmed by 0 bases and 2 bases, with 13 bases remaining between them. Germline CDR1 is LGHNA and CDR2 is YSLEER. The CDR3 runs to 16 residues. The CDR3 region is CASSQDWGYRQETQYF. Here the CDR3 DNA reads TGCGCCAGCAGCCAAGATTGGGGATATCGTCAAGAGACCCAGTACTTC.

The J gene is TRBJ1-4, the V gene TRBV9; 7 bases align to TRBD1. Germline V gives CDR1 SGDLS, CDR2 YYNGEE. The CDR3 runs 14 residues. Germline trimming cut 1 base from V and 7 bases from J; bases unmatched to any gene: 4. The DNA of the CDR3 is TGTGCCAGCAGCGTAAGACAGGGTCCTGAAAAACTGTTTTTT. This sequence encodes CASSVRQGPEKLFF.

The chain couples TRBV14 to TRBJ1-3, with D perhaps matching TRBD1 (5 bases). CDR1 and CDR2 from the germline V gene are SGHDN and FVKESK. The length of the CDR3 is 14 residues. Between the trimmed V and J ends, which lost 3 bases and 4 bases, there was a span of 10 bases. The CDR3 DNA reads TGTGCCAGCAGCCATGACAGCCAGGGAAACACCATATATTTT. It is translated as CASSHDSQGNTIYF.

This chain joins TRBV15 and TRBJ2-3, with a tentative D call TRBD2 (6 bases). Germline assignment: CDR1 LNHNV and CDR2 YYDKDF (reference sequence). V dropped 5 bases and J dropped 0 bases, with 9 bases sitting between them. CDR3 length: 14 residues. In DNA, the CDR3 is TGTGCCACCAGCTCGGGGGTAAGCACAGATACGCAGTATTTT. Its translation is CATSSGVSTDTQYF. Filled out from reference TRBV15 and TRBJ2-3, the complete variable domain reads DAMVIQNPRYQVTQFGKPVTLSCSQTLNHNVMYWYQQKSSQAPKLLFHYYDKDFNNEADTPDNFQSRRPNTSFCFLDIRSPGLGDTAMYLCATSSGVSTDTQYFGPGTRLTVL.

The CDR3 sequence is CASSPSQGTGNTIYF. Here the CDR3 DNA reads TGTGCCAGCTCACCCTCACAGGGGACTGGAAACACCATATATTTT. The rearrangement uses TRBV18 and TRBJ1-3; TRBD1 aligns across 7 bases. V shed 3 bases, J shed 2 bases, and the junction held 4 bases outside the gene matches. CDR1 is KGHSH, CDR2 LQKENI, per germline. This CDR3 has 15 amino acids.

The V gene is TRBV7-2, the J gene TRBJ2-2; no reliable D call. The ends were cut back, 0 bases at V and 4 bases at J, with 6 bases in the middle. CDR3 length: 14 amino acids. Germline V gene data show CDR1 as SGHTA and CDR2 as FQGNSA. The CDR3 region has the DNA TGTGCCAGCAGCTTAGCCCCGGGCACCGGGGAGCTGTTTTTT. Translation gives CASSLAPGTGELFF.

This clone has just a few counts. The V and J genes are TRBV5-1 and TRBJ2-5, with D perhaps matching TRBD1 (5 bases). Germline V CDR1 and CDR2: SGHRS, YFSETQ. There are 12 residues in the CDR3. Trimming removed 8 bases at V and 4 bases at J, with 12 bases between. The CDR3 loop is CASSRVAETQYF. The CDR3 coding sequence is TGCGCCAGTTCCAGGGTTGCAGAGACCCAGTACTTC.

This chain connects TRBV4-3 to TRBJ1-2, with D possibly being TRBD1 (6 bases). The CDR3 has 15 residues. Germline V gene sequence: CDR1 LGHNA, CDR2 YSLEER. Trimming pared 3 bases from V and 4 bases from J, leaving 15 bases between. The CDR3 loop reads CASSQVNRALYGYTF. CDR3 nucleotides: TGCGCCAGCAGCCAGGTTAACAGGGCGCTCTATGGCTACACCTTC.

The chain has TRBV6-5 and TRBJ2-7; perhaps TRBD2 as D (5 bases). Deletions cut 5 bases from V and 4 bases from J, with 9 bases between. The germline V gene encodes CDR1 MNHEY and CDR2 SVGAGI. The CDR3 covers 12 residues. CDR3 coding DNA: TGTGCCAGCAGTGCCCCGGGGTACGAGCAGTACTTC. Its protein is CASSAPGYEQYF.

The chain couples TRBV7-9 to TRBJ1-1, with D unresolved. Germline CDR1 SEHNR, CDR2 FQNEAQ (reference sequence). V was cut by 2 bases and J by 11 bases, with 15 bases left in between. The CDR3 has 13 residues. CDR3 sequence: CASSLSSTTEAFF. The CDR3 DNA reads TGTGCCAGCAGCTTATCGAGTACAACGGAGGCTTTCTTT.

The chain recombines TRBV28 with TRBJ2-1, with no clear D. This CDR3 has 13 amino acids. The germline V gene has CDR1 MDHEN and CDR2 SYDVKM. Trimming cost V 2 bases and J 6 bases, with 8 bases left between them. Here the CDR3 reads CASSLGPPNEQFF. CDR3 bases: TGTGCCAGCAGTTTAGGCCCACCCAATGAGCAGTTCTTC.

The chain has TRBV6-1 and TRBJ1-4; possibly TRBD1 for D (5 bases). The CDR3 extends over 13 amino acids. Germline lookup yields CDR1 MNHNS and CDR2 SASEGT. V lost 6 bases to trimming and J lost 6 bases, with 11 bases between them. The CDR3 loop reads CASRGVLHEKLFF. CDR3 sequence (DNA): TGTGCCAGCAGAGGGGTACTCCATGAAAAACTGTTTTTT.

The gene calls are TRBV29-1 and TRBJ2-1; 7 bases align to TRBD2. Per the germline V gene, CDR1 is SQVTM and CDR2 is ANQGSEA. The V and J ends lost 6 bases and 4 bases, in that order; junction bases with no gene match: 6. The CDR3 consists of 13 residues. CDR3: CSVSGGGYNEQFF. Here the CDR3 DNA reads TGCAGCGTATCGGGGGGTGGATACAATGAGCAGTTCTTC.

This clone was seen just once. The chain links TRBV5-4 to TRBJ2-6, with D possibly matching TRBD1 (6 bases). V gave up 4 bases and J gave up 1 base, with 15 bases separating them. The V gene's germline CDR1 is SGHNT and CDR2 YYREEE (reference sequence). The CDR3 consists of 17 residues. The CDR3 sequence is CASSPGTPLSGANVLTF. The CDR3 DNA reads as TGTGCCAGCAGCCCCGGGACACCCTTATCTGGGGCCAACGTCCTGACTTTC. The full variable domain, rest sourced from reference TRBV5-4 and TRBJ2-6, is ETGVTQSPTHLIKTRGQQVTLRCSSQSGHNTVSWYQQALGQGPQFIFQYYREEENGRGNFPPRFSGLQFPNYSSELNVNALELDDSALYLCASSPGTPLSGANVLTFGAGSRLTVL.

The V gene is TRBV10-1, the J gene TRBJ2-1, with D hard to call. Trimming left V 0 bases short and J 8 bases short, with 11 bases between. Germline assignment: CDR1 WNHNN and CDR2 SYGVQD (reference sequence). CDR3 length equals 14 residues. CDR3 in DNA: TGCGCCAGCAGTGAGTCGATCGGAAGGGATGAGCAGTTCTTC. As protein: CASSESIGRDEQFF.

The CDR3 region is CASSPIPGTEAFF. CDR3 nucleotides: TGTGCCAGCAGCCCCATCCCTGGGACAGAAGCTTTCTTT. The chain uses TRBV7-3 and TRBJ1-1; D is perhaps TRBD1 (6 bases). This CDR3 is built from 13 residues. V shed 5 bases and J shed 8 bases, with 15 bases lying between them. Looked up from germline, CDR1 is SGHTA and CDR2 is FQGTGA.

V gene TRBV5-1 combines with J gene TRBJ2-1; 8 nucleotides agree with TRBD2. With 0 bases clipped from V and 3 bases from J, the junction kept 2 bases outside the gene matches. CDR3 length: 15 residues. The germline CDR1 and CDR2 sequences are SGHRS and YFSETQ. Here the CDR3 reads CASSLGLAIYNEQFF. In nucleotides, the CDR3 is TGCGCCAGCAGCTTGGGACTAGCGATCTACAATGAGCAGTTCTTC.

This clone has only one observation. This chain uses TRBV10-3 with TRBJ2-3; 8 bases agree with TRBD2. The CDR3 is 16 amino acids. The trim removed 3 bases at V and 3 bases at J, leaving 8 bases unmatched. Germline loops: CDR1 ENHRY, CDR2 SYGVKD. This CDR3 reads CAISDRAGGLTDTQYF. CDR3 DNA sequence: TGTGCCATCAGTGACCGGGCGGGAGGTTTGACAGATACGCAGTATTTT.